This TCR beta chain was observed in a study of shared clonotypes between healthy human individuals. Data came from immunoSEQ multiplex PCR; TCRdb stores just in-frame clones and leaves some out. The sample carries some 1,400,000 clones, more than 95% recorded once. Germline V CDR1 and CDR2: SGHRS, YFSETQ. V was pared by 3 bases and J by 3 bases, with 2 bases of the junction left unmatched. This CDR3 spans 15 amino acids. V and J are TRBV5-1 and TRBJ2-5, with TRBD2 matching 13 bases. The receptor's source is a man aged 25 to 40 in good health. The sample was naive CD4+ T cells sorted from blood. Subset here: CD45RA+ positively selected. Written as DNA, the CDR3 is TGCGCCAGCAGCTACGGACTAGCGGGAGAAGAGACCCAGTACTTC. It codes for CASSYGLAGEETQYF.